This T cell receptor beta chain originates from a study of blood T cell repertoires in COVID-19. The wider study: Samples taken during acute and convalescent COVID-19 were collected in the United States, Italy and Spain. PBMCs, B-cell-depleted T cells, or T cells provided the cDNA or gDNA that made up the material.

Authors' processing steps: Researchers report that nucleated cell counts were estimated from reference gene primer amplification. TCRdb's copy holds only in-frame clones and misses some; the assay was immunoSEQ multiplex PCR. V, J and clone size are those of that table, while D and trimming were read from the DNA. Of approximately 92,000 clones in the sample, about 83% were seen once. V lost 4 bases, J lost 6 bases, and 7 bases stayed unmatched. The CDR3 has 14 residues. The V gene's germline CDR1 is SGHRS and CDR2 YFSETQ. The TCR originated in a man in his sixties or seventies with active or convalescent COVID-19. The chain joins TRBV5-1 to TRBJ2-3, with TRBD2 matching 8 bases. The sequencing sample was made of peripheral blood. CDR3 sequence reads: CASSPSGQGDTQYF. CDR3 bases: TGCGCCAGCAGCCCTAGCGGGCAGGGGGATACGCAGTATTTT.